This T cell receptor (beta chain) comes out of a study of Graves' ophthalmopathy and Graves' hyperthyroidism. General study points: Sensitivity reached around 88% and specificity about 81% for a 13-signature model separating ophthalmopathy from stable hyperthyroidism. Most thyroid-expanded clonotypes exceeding 0.001 frequency were also found in blood. For predicting ophthalmopathy progression, the model had more than 60% sensitivity and nearly 75% specificity.

This clonotype was observed at least ten times. Its antigen is still unknown. Amplification of the TCR beta CDR3 regions used RNA transcripts (as template). The library came from an HTBI-primed first-round RT-PCR and a second-round multiplex PCR. Using its own MiXCR run on the multiplex PCR reads, TCRdb lists one record per CDR3 protein. The data show 300,000 to 450,000 distinct CDR3 sequences, with 17% seen just once and 2.4% held by the top ten. As the starting material, over 9.5 ml of fresh peripheral blood yielded the PBMCs. CDR1 and CDR2 from the germline V gene are SGHAT and FQNNGV. J lost 9 bases, V lost 6 bases, and 12 bases had no gene match. The CDR3 has 15 amino acids.

This receptor was identified in an adult woman with stable Graves' hyperthyroidism. This chain uses TRBV11-2 with TRBJ2-4; 9 nucleotides line up with TRBD2. Input material: peripheral blood. CDR3 DNA: TGTGCCAGCAGTCTGCCGGGACTAGCTCAAGTCATTCAGTACTTC. Its translation is CASSLPGLAQVIQYF.